This T cell receptor beta chain came from a study of response to subunit inactivated influenza vaccine. TCRdb reanalysed the RT-PCR reads using MiXCR and keeps one entry per CDR3 protein. The sample includes about 540,000 distinct CDR3 sequences, around 21% seen only once; the top ten take roughly 2.8%. The same sample was also studied in work on T cells expressing NK-cell markers. That paper adds: With UMIs, 5'RACE template switching was used to make TCR beta cDNA. For several experiments, T cell sorting was restricted to the alpha-beta TCR population by means of an anti-gamma-delta TCR antibody. NKG2C+ dominant clonotypes from over five donors made up roughly 1.0-7.0% of CD8+ T cells. A handful of donors likewise had their CD3+CD56-NKG2C+ fraction led by these clonotypes.

The source is a man aged 45-65 years who received an inactivated influenza vaccine. The sample in question was CD4+ T cells sorted from PBMCs, obtained about 11 days after vaccination.

The CDR3 nucleotides read TGTGCCAGCAGCTTAGGACACGGCTACAATGAGCAGTTCTTC. This codes for CASSLGHGYNEQFF. This chain joins TRBV5-6 and TRBJ2-1, with D possibly being TRBD1 (5 bases). This CDR3 region has 14 residues. The germline V and J ends were trimmed by 2 bases and 3 bases, with 9 bases remaining between them. Germline V gene data show CDR1 as SGHDT and CDR2 as YYEEEE.